What follows are 18 T cell receptor beta chains derived from one specimen sequenced in a study of OX40 agonist ivuxolimab in advanced cancers. The method was immunoSEQ multiplex PCR; TCRdb's version includes in-frame clones alone and lacks a portion of them. The sample holds tens of thousands of clones, roughly 85% seen once. The sample was CD4+ or CD8+ T cells sorted from blood, taken in a trial of the OX40 agonist ivuxolimab. Source of these receptors: an adult with an advanced solid tumor such as melanoma, head and neck, liver or kidney cancer.

The chain carries TRBV19 and TRBJ1-3; 11 positions agree with TRBD1. CDR3 length equals 16 residues. Germline assignment: CDR1 LNHDA and CDR2 SQIVND (reference sequence). With 10 bases clipped from V and 3 bases from J, the junction kept 11 bases outside the gene matches. The CDR3 spells CATRTGGDLVGNTIYF. The CDR3 DNA follows: TGTGCCACTAGGACAGGGGGCGATCTCGTTGGAAACACCATATATTTT.

This clone was seen a single time. V is TRBV7-9 and J is TRBJ2-1, with 9 bases lining up with TRBD2. J lost 8 bases, V lost 0 bases, and 11 bases had no gene match. CDR1 is SEHNR and CDR2 is FQNEAQ in the germline V gene (reference sequence). The CDR3 extends over 17 amino acids. This CDR3 is CASSLAFGREGFDEQFF. The CDR3 nucleotides are TGTGCCAGCAGCTTAGCTTTTGGGCGGGAGGGCTTCGATGAGCAGTTCTTC.

The V call is TRBV5-8, the J call TRBJ2-7, with a tentative D call TRBD1 (5 bases). The germline CDR1 and CDR2 sequences are SGHTS and YDEGEE. CDR3 length equals 13 residues. Trimming took off 2 bases at V and 2 bases at J, with 8 bases between the two ends. The DNA of the CDR3 is TGTGCCAGCAGCTTCGACAGCGCCTACGAGCAGTACTTC. Protein product: CASSFDSAYEQYF.

This chain joins TRBV27 and TRBJ1-3, with D possibly TRBD1 on 5 matching bases. The CDR3 has 15 amino acids. The germline CDR1 and CDR2 sequences are MNHEY and SMNVEV (reference sequence). V dropped 2 bases and J dropped 0 bases, with 8 bases sitting between them. Here the CDR3 reads CASSLRGVSGNTIYF. The CDR3 nucleotides are TGTGCCAGCAGTTTAAGAGGGGTCTCTGGAAACACCATATATTTT.

The chain recombines TRBV7-9 with TRBJ2-1, with D perhaps given as TRBD1 or TRBD2 (5 bases each). This CDR3 has 15 amino acids. The germline V gene encodes CDR1 SEHNR and CDR2 FQNEAQ (reference sequence). Trimming cost V 2 bases and J 5 bases, with 13 bases left between them. This CDR3 reads CASSLTNRGHNEQFF. The CDR3 bases are TGTGCCAGCAGCTTAACCAACCGGGGCCACAATGAGCAGTTCTTC.

In nucleotides, the CDR3 is TGCGCCAGCAGCCAAGATCTGAACACGGACGGATACGAGCAGTACTTC. Amino acid sequence: CASSQDLNTDGYEQYF. The gene calls are TRBV4-3 and TRBJ2-7, with no clear D. Trimming removed 0 bases at V and 4 bases at J, with 16 bases between. The germline V gene has CDR1 LGHNA and CDR2 YSLEER. The CDR3 is 16 amino acids.

The chain couples TRBV5-1 to TRBJ2-1; tentatively, D is TRBD1 (6 bases). Germline V gene data show CDR1 as SGHRS and CDR2 as YFSETQ. The CDR3 loop spans 16 amino acids. Trimming removed 4 bases from V and 0 bases from J, with 14 bases in between. The CDR3 reads CASSPEGVSSYNEQFF. Written as DNA, the CDR3 is TGCGCCAGCAGCCCAGAGGGGGTCAGCTCCTACAATGAGCAGTTCTTC.

The rearrangement links TRBV7-2 to TRBJ2-5, with D possibly called TRBD1 or TRBD2 (5 bases each). V was clipped by 4 bases and J by 5 bases, with 14 bases between them. CDR1 is SGHTA and CDR2 is FQGNSA in the germline V gene. The CDR3 runs 14 residues. CDR3 coding DNA: TGTGCCAGCAGCTCCTTACTAGAGGGGGAGACCCAGTACTTC. Encoded protein: CASSSLLEGETQYF.

The chain combines TRBV6-5 with TRBJ1-6, with 9 bases identical to TRBD1. This CDR3 has 15 amino acids. The V gene's germline CDR1 is MNHEY and CDR2 SVGAGI. Trimming cost V 6 bases and J 5 bases; bases outside gene matches: 5. DNA of the CDR3: TGTGCCAGCAGATTGGGGACAGGGCATAATTCACCCCTCCACTTT. This sequence encodes CASRLGTGHNSPLHF.

The genes are TRBV5-1 and TRBJ2-5; 10 bases fit TRBD2. CDR1 is SGHRS, CDR2 YFSETQ, per germline. The CDR3 length is 16 residues. Unmatched junction bases numbered 10, after V lost 7 bases and J lost 1 base. The CDR3 sequence: CASGKSGRAPQETQYF. The CDR3 coding sequence is TGCGCCAGCGGAAAAAGCGGGAGGGCCCCCCAAGAGACCCAGTACTTC. Full variable domain (missing parts from reference TRBV5-1 and TRBJ2-5): KAGVTQTPRYLIKTRGQQVTLSCSPISGHRSVSWYQQTPGQGLQFLFEYFSETQRNKGNFPGRFSGRQFSNSRSEMNVSTLELGDSALYLCASGKSGRAPQETQYFGPGTRLLVL.

This chain uses TRBV15 with TRBJ2-3, with no clear D. The CDR3 loop spans 12 amino acids. The V gene lost 3 bases and the J gene lost 4 bases, with 5 bases spanning the gap. Looked up from germline, CDR1 is LNHNV and CDR2 is YYDKDF (reference sequence). DNA for the CDR3: TGTGCCACCAGCAGGGTTGCAGATACGCAGTATTTT. This codes for CATSRVADTQYF.

The V call is TRBV7-9, the J call TRBJ2-5; D call uncertain. V lost 5 bases and J lost 5, with 9 bases in between. The CDR3 covers 12 residues. Germline V lookup: CDR1 SEHNR, CDR2 FQNEAQ (reference sequence). CDR3 bases: TGTGCCAGCAGCGGGGAACTGGAGACCCAGTACTTC. The encoded protein is CASSGELETQYF.

The chain employs TRBV5-4 and TRBJ2-3, with D perhaps matching TRBD1 (8 bases). CDR3 length: 13 amino acids. Germline V CDR1 and CDR2: SGHNT, YYREEE (reference sequence). V was clipped by 5 bases and J by 5 bases, with 12 bases between them. The DNA for the CDR3 is TGTGCCAGCAGTTACAGGGGGGGAGATACGCAGTATTTT. The encoded protein is CASSYRGGDTQYF.

V and J are TRBV15 and TRBJ2-2; D is uncertain. V was trimmed by 1 base and J by 8 bases, leaving 5 bases between them. Germline CDR1 is LNHNV and CDR2 is YYDKDF (reference sequence). This CDR3 region has 12 residues. CDR3 in amino acids: CATSRVRGELFF. CDR3 bases: TGTGCCACCAGCAGAGTCAGGGGGGAGCTGTTTTTT.

V and J are TRBV2 and TRBJ2-1; D is uncertain. V shed 7 bases and J shed 0 bases, with 7 bases lying between them. Per germline, CDR1 SNHLY and CDR2 FYNNEI. The CDR3 totals 13 residues. In nucleotides, the CDR3 is TGTGCCAGCACTCTTCGCTCCTACAATGAGCAGTTCTTC. It is translated as CASTLRSYNEQFF.

The rearrangement uses TRBV7-9 and TRBJ1-1; the match to TRBD1 covers 9 bases. CDR1 is SEHNR and CDR2 is FQNEAQ in the germline V gene (reference sequence). After removal of 7 bases from V and 4 bases from J, the junction contained 7 bases not matched to a gene. CDR3 length: 14 residues. For the CDR3, the DNA is TGTGCCAGCACCCCTCGGACAGGGGTCACTGAAGCTTTCTTT. It is translated as CASTPRTGVTEAFF.

The count of this clone is one. J is TRBJ2-1 and V is TRBV7-6; 8 bases are a match to TRBD2. V dropped 0 bases and J dropped 5; count of bases not matched to a gene: 6. This CDR3 is 16 amino acids long. CDR1 and CDR2 (germline): SGHVS, FNYEAQ. CDR3 in DNA: TGTGCCAGCAGCTTAGCGGGGTTTAGCGGGAACAATGAGCAGTTCTTC. Its protein is CASSLAGFSGNNEQFF.

This chain connects TRBV7-2 to TRBJ2-3, with D possibly matching TRBD1 (6 bases). The germline CDR1 and CDR2 sequences are SGHTA and FQGNSA. Deletions cut 3 bases from V and 14 bases from J, with 15 bases between. The CDR3 contains 12 residues. The CDR3 nucleotides are TGTGCCAGCAGCTTTTTACAGGGACCCGCGTATTTT. Translating gives CASSFLQGPAYF.